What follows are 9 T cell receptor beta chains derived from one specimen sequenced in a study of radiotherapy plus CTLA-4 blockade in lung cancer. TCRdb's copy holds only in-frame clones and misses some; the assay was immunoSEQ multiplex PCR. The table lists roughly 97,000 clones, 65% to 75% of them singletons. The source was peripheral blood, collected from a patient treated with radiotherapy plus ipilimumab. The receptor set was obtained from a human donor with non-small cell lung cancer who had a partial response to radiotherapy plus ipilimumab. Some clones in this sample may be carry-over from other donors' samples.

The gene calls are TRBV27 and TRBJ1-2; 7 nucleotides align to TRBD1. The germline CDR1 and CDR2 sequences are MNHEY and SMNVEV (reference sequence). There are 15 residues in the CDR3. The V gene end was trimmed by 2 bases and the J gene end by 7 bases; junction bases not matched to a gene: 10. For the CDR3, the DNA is TGTGCCAGCAGTTTACCTGACAGGGTAGGCGGTGGCTACACCTTC. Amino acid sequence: CASSLPDRVGGGYTF.

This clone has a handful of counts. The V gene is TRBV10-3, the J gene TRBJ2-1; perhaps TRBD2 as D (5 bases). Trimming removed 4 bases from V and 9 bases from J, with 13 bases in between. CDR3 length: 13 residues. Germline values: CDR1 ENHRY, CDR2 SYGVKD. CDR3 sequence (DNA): TGTGCCATCAGTGTAGAGCGGTACTCTGAGCAGTTCTTC. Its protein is CAISVERYSEQFF.

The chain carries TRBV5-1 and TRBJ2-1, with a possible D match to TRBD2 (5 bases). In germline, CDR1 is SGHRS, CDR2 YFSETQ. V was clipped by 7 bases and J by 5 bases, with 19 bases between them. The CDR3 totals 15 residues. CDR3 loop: CASSVEASYNNEQFF. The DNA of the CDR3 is TGCGCCAGCTCCGTGGAGGCTAGCTACAACAATGAGCAGTTCTTC.

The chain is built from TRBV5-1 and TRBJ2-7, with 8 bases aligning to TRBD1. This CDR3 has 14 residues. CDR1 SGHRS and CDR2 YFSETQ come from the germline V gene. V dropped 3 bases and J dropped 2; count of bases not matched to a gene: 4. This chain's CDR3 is CASSSGQGAYEQYF. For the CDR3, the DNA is TGCGCCAGCAGCTCAGGACAGGGAGCCTACGAGCAGTACTTC.

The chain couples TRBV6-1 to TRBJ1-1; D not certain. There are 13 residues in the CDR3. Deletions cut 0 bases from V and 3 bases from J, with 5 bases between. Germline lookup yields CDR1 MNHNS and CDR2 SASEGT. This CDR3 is CASSEARDTEAFF. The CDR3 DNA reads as TGTGCCAGCAGTGAAGCAAGAGACACTGAAGCTTTCTTT.

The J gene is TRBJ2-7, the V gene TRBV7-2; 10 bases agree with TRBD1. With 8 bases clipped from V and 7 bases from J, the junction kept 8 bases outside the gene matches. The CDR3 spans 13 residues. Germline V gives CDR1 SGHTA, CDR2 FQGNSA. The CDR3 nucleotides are TGTGCCAGCCGGGACAGGGGTTCACAAGAGCAGTACTTC. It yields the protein CASRDRGSQEQYF.

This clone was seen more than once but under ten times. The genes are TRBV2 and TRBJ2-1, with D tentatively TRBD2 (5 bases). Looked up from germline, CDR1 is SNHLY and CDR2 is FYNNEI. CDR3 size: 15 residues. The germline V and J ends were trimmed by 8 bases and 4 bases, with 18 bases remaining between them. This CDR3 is CASLDRSGKYNEQFF. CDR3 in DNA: TGTGCCAGCTTGGATCGGTCCGGGAAGTACAATGAGCAGTTCTTC.

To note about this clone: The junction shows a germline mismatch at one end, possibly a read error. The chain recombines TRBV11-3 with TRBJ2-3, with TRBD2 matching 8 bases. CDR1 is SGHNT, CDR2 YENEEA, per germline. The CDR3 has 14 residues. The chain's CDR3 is CASSLDGGDILLHF. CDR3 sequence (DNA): TGTGCCAGCAGCTTAGACGGGGGGGATATCCTCTTGCATTTT.

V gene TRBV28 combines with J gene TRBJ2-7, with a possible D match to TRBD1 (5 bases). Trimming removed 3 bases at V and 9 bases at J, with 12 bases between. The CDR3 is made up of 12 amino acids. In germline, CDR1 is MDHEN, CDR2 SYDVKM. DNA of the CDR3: TGTGCCAGCAGTTTGGCCCAGGGTCGGCAGTACTTC. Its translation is CASSLAQGRQYF.